This T cell receptor (beta chain) was sequenced in a study of robustness of blood B and T cell sequencing (dated by TCRdb to 2017 to 2018). Background for the entire study: The study aimed to determine how much peripheral blood is needed to reliably characterize an individual's TCRbeta and IgG repertoires. In each of the 10 or so independently drawn blood samples, TCRbeta and IgG repertoires were quantified. As technical replicates, two replicate TCRbeta cDNA libraries were prepared from one shared RNA pool derived from a single 10 ml draw.

TCRbeta repertoires were quantified from mRNA rather than genomic DNA, which captures expressed receptors. Without any cell sorting, leukocytes from the buffy coat were collected into Trizol, and RNA was extracted using the Direct-zol RNA MiniPrep Plus kit. EDTA blood tubes were centrifuged immediately at 4°C to separate plasma, buffy coat and red blood cells. The library came from PCR. The sequencer listed for this sample is Illumina MiSeq. SMARTScribe reverse transcriptase and a 5' template-switch oligo, by which a universal priming site was added, were used for cDNA synthesis. The template-switch oligo carried a 12-nucleotide random unique molecular identifier (UMI) that tagged each cDNA molecule. During reverse transcription, chain-specific reverse primers targeted TCRbeta transcripts. Uracil DNA glycosylase treatment removed residual template-switch adapters, and cDNA was purified with a Qiagen MinElute kit. The first PCR ran for approximately 20 cycles with KAPA HiFi HotStart ReadyMix and step-out primers, divided among four 50 microliter reactions. First-round PCR products were gel-purified before further amplification. Illumina Nextera adapters were added in a second approximately 8-cycle PCR, after which libraries were purified and pooled. The UMI barcode for each TCRbeta molecule was captured by a 50-nucleotide 5' read. Per the authors' processing: Reads were grouped by UMI into consensus reads using the MIGEC toolkit. PEAR was used to merge forward and reverse consensus reads into final reads. A custom decontamination script removed identical UMI-sequence pairs shared across libraries, treating them as cross-sample contamination. V(D)J assignment and CDR3 extraction were performed with MIGMAP, a wrapper around IgBLAST. A TCR clonotype was defined as sharing the same V gene, J gene and CDR3 amino acid sequence, and CDR1 and CDR2 were not sequenced. Using fastp trimming at Q25 and MiXCR clonotype assembly, TCRdb reanalyzed the public sequencing data and kept in-frame beta chains. Each entry merges the rows of one CDR3 protein and shows their most common DNA and genes. What appears here as the V and J calls and clone size reflects TCRdb's work, not the paper's. The sample table holds approximately 2,100 distinct CDR3 sequences, of which roughly two thirds were seen once. The top ten clones comprise under 45% of the sample.

In this sample, this clonotype turned up a few times. The clone's antigen remains unknown. No much larger clone is present one base from it, and per-base qualities are unavailable. As encoded in the germline V gene, CDR1 is LGHNA while CDR2 is YSLEER. The CDR3, from cysteine to phenylalanine, totals 15 residues. The sequence is cut down to CDR3 DNA, 45 bases in frame from base 1. Trimmed from V: 4 bases; trimmed from J: 5 bases; junction bases lacking a gene match: 3. Overall study outcomes, separate from this receptor: Between the technical replicate libraries, approximately 95% of the top 10,000 TCRbeta clonotypes in one library were also present in the other library. Because EDTA tubes had to be fractionated immediately, the use of EDTA tubes in multi-site collections was limited. The TCRbeta rarefaction curves did not fully level off, which suggests under-sequencing or many low-abundance clonotypes. Overlap of rare TCRbeta clonotypes did not improve with pooling tubes, implying much larger blood volumes would be needed to capture them. Coverage of the top 10,000 TCRbeta clonotypes approached saturation when 3 or 4 tubes (30-40 ml blood) were combined. The 1,000 most abundant TCRbeta clonotypes from the pooled draws were found in every single 10 ml sample. Evidence of cross-contamination, likely resulting from batch processing, was observed in one pair of TCRbeta libraries, and the UMI-sequence pairs shared between the two libraries were removed.

The sample consisted of peripheral blood. The receptor was derived from a human donor in good health. The chain employs TRBV4-3 and TRBJ2-1; 12 central nucleotides agree with TRBD2. Here is the DNA: TGCGCCAGCAGCCCTCTAGCGGGGGGGAACAATGAGCAGTTCTTC. The encoded protein is CASSPLAGGNNEQFF.